This is a list of T cell receptor beta chains from one sample in a study of blood T cell repertoires in COVID-19. Assay used: immunoSEQ multiplex PCR; TCRdb lists only in-frame clones, some missing. This table holds about 130,000 clones, roughly 88% found once. Material: peripheral blood. These receptors were taken from a human donor in a cohort sampled during active COVID-19. The CDR3 runs from the conserved cysteine through the conserved F or W. The D gene is left open where the match is weak. Size tells how often a clone was seen (once, few, many) or the class of an expanded clone, and some rows leave it out.

J gene,clone size,V gene,D gene,CDR3 protein,CDR3 DNA
TRBJ2-2,NA,TRBV3-1/TRBV3-2,TRBD2,CASSQGAGGFTGELFF,TGTGCCAGCAGCCAAGGTGCGGGAGGTTTCACCGGGGAGCTGTTTTTT
TRBJ2-6,NA,TRBV3-1/TRBV3-2,NA,CASSQGRGGANVLTF,TGTGCCAGCAGCCAGGGCAGGGGTGGGGCCAACGTCCTGACTTTC
TRBJ2-7,few,TRBV12-3/TRBV12-4,TRBD1,CASSRGPYEQYF,TGTGCCAGCAGTAGGGGGCCCTACGAGCAGTACTTC
TRBJ2-5,NA,TRBV28,TRBD2,CASSSLSSGSQETQYF,TGTGCCAGCAGTTCCCTATCTAGCGGTAGCCAAGAGACCCAGTACTTC
TRBJ1-2,NA,TRBV7-3,NA,CASSPLPRGSSYGYTF,TGTGCCAGCAGCCCGCTACCACGCGGCAGCAGCTATGGCTACACCTTC
TRBJ1-6,NA,TRBV10-2,TRBD1,CASSDPGQGPLHF,TGCGCCAGCAGTGACCCCGGACAGGGACCCCTCCACTTT
TRBJ2-2,NA,TRBV4-2,NA,CASSQAPSTGGELFF,TGTGCCAGCAGCCAAGCCCCTTCAACGGGCGGGGAGCTGTTTTTT
TRBJ2-1,NA,TRBV6-5,NA,CASSLGSGFYNEQFF,TGTGCCAGCAGCCTCGGGTCGGGGTTTTACAATGAGCAGTTCTTC
TRBJ2-3,NA,TRBV4-1,NA,CASSQDRDTQYF,TGCGCCAGCAGCCAAGATCGGGATACGCAGTATTTT
TRBJ1-1,NA,TRBV5-1,NA,CASSLDRPSTEAFF,TGCGCCAGCAGCTTGGACAGACCTTCCACTGAAGCTTTCTTT
TRBJ2-5,NA,TRBV6-4,NA,CASSPIQDQETQYF,TGTGCCAGCAGTCCCATCCAGGACCAAGAGACCCAGTACTTC
TRBJ1-2,few,TRBV7-9,NA,CASSPRGLPKQSYTF,TGTGCCAGCAGCCCCCGGGGACTCCCCAAACAAAGCTACACCTTC
TRBJ2-5,NA,TRBV7-8,NA,CASSSDRWVETQYF,TGTGCCAGCAGCTCGGACAGATGGGTAGAGACCCAGTACTTC
TRBJ2-1,NA,TRBV2,TRBD2,CASVGLAGGPGSYNEQFF,TGTGCCAGTGTCGGACTAGCGGGAGGGCCGGGCTCCTACAATGAGCAGTTCTTC
TRBJ2-3,NA,TRBV9,TRBD2,CASSVASGSSADTQYF,TGTGCCAGCAGCGTAGCTAGCGGGAGTTCGGCAGATACGCAGTATTTT
TRBJ2-7,NA,TRBV28,TRBD2,CATRPPSGSLGEQYF,TGTGCCACAAGGCCCCCTAGCGGGAGTCTCGGCGAGCAGTACTTC
TRBJ2-7,NA,TRBV27,NA,CASSSTYRVPYEQYF,TGTGCCAGCAGCTCGACCTACAGGGTCCCGTACGAGCAGTACTTC
TRBJ1-5,NA,TRBV5-6,NA,CASSFTGDQPQHF,TGTGCCAGCAGCTTTACAGGAGATCAGCCCCAGCATTTT
TRBJ1-1,NA,TRBV10-2,NA,CASSLVLDPGGTEAFF,TGCGCCAGCAGTTTAGTCCTGGACCCTGGAGGTACTGAAGCTTTCTTT
TRBJ1-3,NA,TRBV5-4,TRBD1,CASSAGGDGNTIYF,TGTGCCAGCAGCGCAGGGGGCGATGGAAACACCATATATTTT
TRBJ2-1,NA,TRBV4-1,TRBD2,CASSQDWGSGIATQNEQFF,TGCGCCAGCAGCCAAGACTGGGGTAGCGGGATAGCTACGCAAAATGAGCAGTTCTTC
TRBJ1-4,NA,TRBV19,NA,CASSVSDSPNEKLFF,TGTGCCAGTAGTGTCAGCGACAGCCCTAATGAAAAACTGTTTTTT
TRBJ2-4,NA,TRBV6-5,TRBD2,CASSYSTSSTKNIQYF,TGTGCCAGCAGTTACTCGACTAGCTCGACCAAAAACATTCAGTACTTC
TRBJ1-1,once,TRBV6-5,NA,CASRDSIGMKDEAFF,TGTGCCAGCAGGGATAGCATCGGGATGAAAGATGAAGCTTTCTTT
TRBJ2-1,NA,TRBV19,TRBD2,CASTGGRATEQFF,TGTGCCAGTACGGGCGGGAGGGCAACAGAGCAGTTCTTC
TRBJ1-2,NA,TRBV14,NA,CASSSQGYRGYTF,TGTGCCAGCAGCAGCCAGGGTTATCGTGGCTACACCTTC
TRBJ1-2,NA,TRBV18,NA,CASSPRTTGGYTF,TGTGCCAGCTCACCCCGGACAACAGGCGGCTACACCTTC
TRBJ2-7,NA,TRBV2,NA,CATGSYEQYF,TGTGCCACCGGCTCCTACGAGCAGTACTTC
TRBJ2-1,NA,TRBV30,TRBD2,CAWTSGRSNEQFF,TGTGCTTGGACTAGCGGGAGGAGCAATGAGCAGTTCTTC
TRBJ1-3,NA,TRBV5-1,TRBD1,CASSEGQGFSGNTIYF,TGCGCCAGCAGCGAAGGACAGGGCTTCTCTGGAAACACCATATATTTT
TRBJ2-7,few,TRBV15,TRBD1,CATSRERTGTYEQYF,TGTGCCACCAGCAGAGAGAGGACAGGGACCTACGAGCAGTACTTC
TRBJ2-5,NA,TRBV6-4,NA,CASTPFTGRPETQYF,TGTGCCAGCACCCCTTTTACAGGGCGGCCAGAGACCCAGTACTTC
TRBJ2-5,NA,TRBV11-3,TRBD1,CASSLSTGVGETQYF,TGTGCCAGCAGCTTATCGACAGGGGTGGGGGAGACCCAGTACTTC
TRBJ1-1,NA,TRBV19,NA,CASSPQVNTEAFF,TGTGCCAGTAGTCCCCAGGTGAACACTGAAGCTTTCTTT
TRBJ2-2,NA,TRBV5-1,TRBD2,CASSSLAANTGELFF,TGCGCCAGCAGCTCACTAGCGGCGAACACCGGGGAGCTGTTTTTT
TRBJ2-5,NA,TRBV24-1,NA,CATSSKYRETQYF,TGTGCCACCAGTTCTAAGTATAGAGAGACCCAGTACTTC
TRBJ2-5,NA,TRBV5-1,TRBD2,CASSLGLAEVPKTQYF,TGCGCCAGCAGCTTGGGACTAGCGGAGGTCCCGAAGACCCAGTACTTC
TRBJ2-7,NA,TRBV9,TRBD1,CASSVGQGAHEQYF,TGTGCCAGCAGCGTAGGACAGGGGGCCCACGAGCAGTACTTC
TRBJ1-2,few,TRBV12-3/TRBV12-4,NA,CASSTSRIYGYTF,TGTGCCAGCAGTACTTCCAGGATCTATGGCTACACCTTC
TRBJ2-1,NA,TRBV6-2/TRBV6-3,NA,CASSYSSYEQFF,TGTGCCAGCAGTTACTCGAGCTATGAGCAGTTCTTC
TRBJ1-3,once,TRBV18,NA,CASSQPGSSGNTIYF,TGTGCCAGCTCACAACCCGGGAGCTCTGGAAACACCATATATTTT
TRBJ2-1,NA,TRBV6-2/TRBV6-3,TRBD2,CASSYFEAGYPDNEQFF,TGTGCCAGCAGTTACTTTGAAGCGGGATACCCGGACAATGAGCAGTTCTTC
TRBJ2-5,NA,TRBV5-1,TRBD2,CASSVWTSGSGGSQETQYF,TGCGCCAGCAGCGTGTGGACTAGCGGGAGTGGGGGCTCCCAAGAGACCCAGTACTTC
TRBJ2-2,NA,TRBV11-2,NA,CASSFLRGTGELFF,TGTGCCAGCAGCTTCCTCCGAGGGACCGGGGAGCTGTTTTTT
TRBJ2-3,NA,TRBV7-9,NA,CASDGESTDTQYF,TGTGCCAGCGATGGGGAGAGCACAGATACGCAGTATTTT
TRBJ2-7,NA,TRBV29-1,TRBD2,CSAILSGRPYEQYF,TGCAGCGCAATACTTAGCGGGAGGCCCTACGAGCAGTACTTC
TRBJ1-2,few,TRBV25-1,NA,CASSDPGIGKGYTF,TGTGCCAGCAGTGACCCAGGTATCGGGAAGGGCTACACCTTC
TRBJ2-2,NA,TRBV7-2,NA,CASSLVHGGRGELFF,TGTGCCAGCAGCTTAGTTCATGGGGGGAGAGGGGAGCTGTTTTTT
TRBJ2-7,NA,TRBV5-1,TRBD1,CASSNRDRASYEQYF,TGCGCCAGCAGCAACCGGGACAGGGCATCCTACGAGCAGTACTTC
TRBJ1-5,once,TRBV18,TRBD1,CASSPGQGDQPQHF,TGTGCCAGCTCACCGGGGCAGGGGGACCAGCCCCAGCATTTT
TRBJ2-3,NA,TRBV4-3,TRBD2,CASSQDPSAGTQYF,TGCGCCAGCAGCCAAGATCCCTCAGCGGGGACGCAGTATTTT
TRBJ2-1,NA,TRBV5-1,NA,CASSSRTISYNEQFF,TGCGCCAGCAGCTCGAGGACTATTTCCTACAATGAGCAGTTCTTC
TRBJ2-2,NA,TRBV27,TRBD1,CASSILFPGTADGELFF,TGTGCCAGCAGTATCCTTTTCCCCGGGACAGCGGACGGGGAGCTGTTTTTT
TRBJ2-3,NA,TRBV27,NA,CASSLDAVAVTDTQYF,TGTGCCAGCAGTTTAGATGCGGTTGCAGTCACAGATACGCAGTATTTT
TRBJ1-1,NA,TRBV5-5,NA,CASSFQGRWRNTEAFF,TGTGCCAGCAGCTTCCAGGGCCGATGGAGGAACACTGAAGCTTTCTTT
TRBJ1-2,NA,TRBV28,TRBD1,CASSPILRGRKGYTF,TGTGCCAGCAGTCCCATACTTAGGGGGCGGAAGGGCTACACCTTC
TRBJ2-3,NA,TRBV7-9,NA,CASSSLDRALTDTQYF,TGTGCCAGCAGCTCCCTGGACAGAGCGCTTACAGATACGCAGTATTTT
TRBJ1-1,NA,TRBV11-3,TRBD1,CASTYPGQVEAFF,TGTGCCAGCACCTACCCGGGACAGGTTGAAGCTTTCTTT
TRBJ1-4,NA,TRBV4-2,NA,CASGRQTGYNEKLFF,TGTGCCAGCGGCCGACAGACAGGATATAATGAAAAACTGTTTTTT
TRBJ2-7,NA,TRBV29-1,NA,CSVAGRVYNEQYF,TGCAGCGTTGCTGGGCGGGTTTACAACGAGCAGTACTTC